Shown below are 29 T cell receptor beta chains from a single sample sequenced in a study of T-cell reconstitution after alpha-beta-depleted transplantation in children. The TCRbeta library incorporated unique molecular identifiers. TCRdb redid the calling of the PCR reads with MiXCR, one entry per CDR3 protein. The sample lists 500,000 to 750,000 distinct CDR3 sequences; about an eighth were seen once. The specimen comprised PBMCs, mostly from graft donor cells, sampled 360 days after TCRalphabeta/CD19-depleted stem cell transplant. These receptors all stem from a male patient between 5 and 17 years old who had a stem cell transplant for acute myeloid leukemia, so the T cells may come from the graft donor.

The table lists this clonotype with a few counts. This chain links TRBV29-1 with TRBJ2-7, with 7 nucleotides matching TRBD2. The CDR3 has 14 residues. J gave up 1 base and V 6 bases, and 9 bases lay outside the gene matches. Per the germline V gene, CDR1 is SQVTM and CDR2 is ANQGSEA. CDR3 amino acids: CSVRGRGPSYEQYF. The CDR3 DNA reads as TGCAGCGTACGGGGGAGGGGTCCTTCCTACGAGCAGTACTTC.

V and J are TRBV5-1 and TRBJ2-7; D may be TRBD2 (5 bases). Germline V CDR1 and CDR2: SGHRS, YFSETQ. The V and J ends lost 6 bases and 0 bases respectively, with 13 bases between them. This CDR3 contains 14 residues. The CDR3 DNA is TGCGCCAGCACCCGGGATTCCAGCTCCTACGAGCAGTACTTC. Translated: CASTRDSSSYEQYF.

This clonotype has just a few counts. The CDR3: CSVGGRLTNEKLFF. The CDR3 nucleotides are TGCAGTGTAGGGGGCAGGCTGACTAATGAAAAACTGTTTTTT. The J gene is TRBJ1-4, the V gene TRBV20-1, with TRBD1 identical over 7 bases. This CDR3 is built from 14 residues. V lost 7 bases and J lost 2; bases outside the gene matches: 7. Germline V gene data show CDR1 as DFQATT and CDR2 as SNEGSKA (reference sequence).

This clonotype was seen only a few times. This chain uses TRBV20-1 with TRBJ2-5; the D is unclear. The CDR3 extends over 11 amino acids. Per germline, CDR1 DFQATT and CDR2 SNEGSKA (reference sequence). The ends were cut back, 1 base at V and 5 bases at J, with 5 bases in the middle. This CDR3 is CSARAGETQYF. The DNA for the CDR3 is TGCAGTGCTAGAGCGGGTGAGACCCAGTACTTC.

This clonotype was observed a few times. This chain joins TRBV6-5 and TRBJ2-7; 11 bases match TRBD2. V shed 0 bases, J shed 6 bases, and the junction held 7 bases outside the gene matches. This CDR3 is 16 amino acids long. The germline V gene has CDR1 MNHEY and CDR2 SVGAGI. CDR3 sequence: CASSYSAGTSGSEQYF. For the CDR3, the DNA is TGTGCCAGCAGTTACTCGGCCGGGACTAGCGGTTCCGAGCAGTACTTC.

The genes are TRBV27 and TRBJ2-7; a weak D match, TRBD1 (6 bases). Germline CDR1 is MNHEY and CDR2 is SMNVEV (reference sequence). The V and J ends lost 2 bases and 5 bases respectively, with 16 bases between them. This CDR3 contains 15 residues. CDR3 in amino acids: CASSLKVQGWDEQYF. In DNA, the CDR3 is TGTGCCAGCAGTTTAAAGGTCCAGGGGTGGGACGAGCAGTACTTC.

This clonotype was detected only a few times. V gene TRBV6-5 combines with J gene TRBJ2-7; D remains ambiguous. Germline V gives CDR1 MNHEY, CDR2 SVGAGI. Trimming took 0 bases from V and 0 from J, leaving 12 bases between them. The CDR3 runs 16 residues. CDR3 protein: CASSYSTLVLSYEQYF. The CDR3 region has the DNA TGTGCCAGCAGTTACTCTACACTTGTCCTCTCCTACGAGCAGTACTTC.

The CDR3 sequence: CASSLELAGVPRYEQYF. CDR3 coding DNA: TGTGCCAGCAGTTTAGAACTAGCGGGAGTTCCACGCTACGAGCAGTACTTC. V and J are TRBV12-3 or TRBV12-4 and TRBJ2-7, with 11 bases that match TRBD2. The CDR3 sequence is 17 residues long. With V trimmed by 1 base and J by 3 bases, 8 bases remained unmatched.

This clonotype occurred many times. This rearrangement joins TRBV28 to TRBJ2-4, with a tentative D call TRBD2 (6 bases). From germline, CDR1 is MDHEN and CDR2 SYDVKM. CDR3 size: 15 residues. V lost 3 bases, J lost 0 bases, and 9 bases lay in between. The CDR3 coding sequence is TGTGCCAGCAGTTTCGCGGGAATAGCCAAAAACATTCAGTACTTC. Translated, it gives CASSFAGIAKNIQYF.

The chain combines TRBV20-1 with TRBJ2-7; D might be TRBD2 (6 bases). This CDR3 comprises 13 residues. Germline-derived CDR1 and CDR2 are DFQATT and SNEGSKA (reference sequence). Trimming stripped 6 bases from V and 6 bases from J, with 18 bases between. The DNA of the CDR3 is TGCAGTGCATCCGGGACTCCGTTGGTCGAGCAGTACTTC. Protein product: CSASGTPLVEQYF.

This clonotype was seen a few times. V and J are TRBV28 and TRBJ1-6; the D is unclear. Germline lookup yields CDR1 MDHEN and CDR2 SYDVKM. V gave up 5 bases and J gave up 14 bases, with 25 bases separating them. The CDR3 extends over 16 amino acids. DNA for the CDR3: TGTGCCAGCAGTCCCCGCCGAGAGGCGGGAGGTAGATCCCTCCACTTT. Translated, it gives CASSPRREAGGRSLHF.

CDR3 nucleotide sequence: TGTGCCAGCAAGGGGGGCAGGGCGAGGGAGACCCAGTACTTC. Its translation is CASKGGRARETQYF. The chain couples TRBV27 to TRBJ2-5; possibly TRBD1 or TRBD2 for D (6 bases each). Per germline, CDR1 MNHEY and CDR2 SMNVEV (reference sequence). V lost 7 bases and J lost 5, with 17 bases in between. This CDR3 has 14 residues.

With regard to this clonotype: A clone one base away is much larger, so this may be a read error. The chain employs TRBV28 and TRBJ2-7; D unclear. Germline lookup yields CDR1 MDHEN and CDR2 SYDVKM. This CDR3 spans 14 amino acids. DNA of the CDR3: TGTGCCAGCAGAAGGACGCCGAGCTCCTACGAGGAGTACTTC. This encodes CASRRTPSSYEEYF.

This clonotype has more than one count but fewer than ten. J is TRBJ2-1 and V is TRBV6-2 or TRBV6-3; TRBD2 matches at 12 bases. The CDR3 loop spans 15 amino acids. CDR1 and CDR2 (germline): MNHEY, SVGEGT. The junction had 1 base not matched to a gene; V was cut back by 0 bases and J by 7 bases. CDR3 coding DNA: TGTGCCAGCAGTTACTCAACTAGCGGGAGGAATGAGCAGTTCTTC. The encoded protein is CASSYSTSGRNEQFF.

The chain joins TRBV12-3 or TRBV12-4 to TRBJ2-2, with 10 bases identical to TRBD1. The CDR3 runs to 19 residues. The ends lost 3 bases at V and 7 bases at J; junction bases unmatched: 17. CDR3: CASSFSSHRRQGANGELFF. DNA of the CDR3: TGTGCCAGCAGTTTCTCCTCGCACCGGAGACAGGGGGCGAACGGGGAGCTGTTTTTT.

In this sample, this clonotype turned up a few times. The chain employs TRBV10-3 and TRBJ1-2; D call uncertain. The V and J ends lost 3 bases and 0 bases respectively, with 8 bases between them. This CDR3 contains 14 residues. Germline values: CDR1 ENHRY, CDR2 SYGVKD. The CDR3 loop is CAISDGGTNYGYTF. The DNA for the CDR3 is TGTGCCATCAGTGATGGAGGGACTAACTATGGCTACACCTTC.

The V gene is TRBV20-1, the J gene TRBJ2-3; no definite D call. CDR1 and CDR2 (germline): DFQATT, SNEGSKA (reference sequence). This CDR3 contains 13 residues. Trimming took 2 bases from V and 2 from J, leaving 8 bases between them. The DNA for the CDR3 is TGCAGTGCTAGAAGTCTACCCACAGATACGCAGTATTTT. This gives the protein CSARSLPTDTQYF.

This clonotype turned up a few times. This sequence joins TRBV10-3 and TRBJ2-5; possibly TRBD2 for D (5 bases). Trimming pared 4 bases from V and 5 bases from J, leaving 14 bases between. The CDR3 length is 14 residues. CDR1 and CDR2 from the germline V gene are ENHRY and SYGVKD. The CDR3 reads CAISGDTRGETQYF. CDR3 DNA: TGTGCCATCAGTGGCGACACCCGAGGGGAGACCCAGTACTTC.

V and J are TRBV20-1 and TRBJ2-3; 10 bases fit TRBD1. J gave up 7 bases and V 1 base, and 14 bases lay outside the gene matches. CDR3 size: 17 residues. Germline-derived CDR1 and CDR2 are DFQATT and SNEGSKA (reference sequence). The CDR3 DNA is TGCAGTGCTAGAGTCACGCAACCGGGACAGGGGAGGTATACGCAGTATTTT. Translation: CSARVTQPGQGRYTQYF.

This clonotype has only a few counts. The J gene is TRBJ2-1, the V gene TRBV18, with D uncertain. Trimming took 6 bases from V and 4 from J, leaving 13 bases between them. This CDR3 is 14 amino acids long. Per germline, CDR1 KGHSH and CDR2 LQKENI. The CDR3 loop is CASSPWTLYNEQFF. The CDR3 coding sequence is TGTGCCAGCTCGCCCTGGACCCTATACAATGAGCAGTTCTTC.

This clonotype was found a few times. V gene TRBV7-9 combines with J gene TRBJ2-2; D remains unclear. This CDR3 contains 17 residues. Per the germline V gene, CDR1 is SEHNR and CDR2 is FQNEAQ (reference sequence). The V and J ends lost 5 bases and 4 bases respectively, with 20 bases between them. The CDR3 protein is CASSAELVGSSTGELFF. The CDR3 DNA reads TGTGCCAGCAGCGCCGAGTTGGTGGGCAGCAGCACCGGGGAGCTGTTTTTT.

This chain uses TRBV20-1 with TRBJ2-5, with D hard to call. This CDR3 contains 15 residues. V lost 5 bases to trimming and J lost 2 bases, with 18 bases between them. In germline, CDR1 is DFQATT, CDR2 SNEGSKA (reference sequence). This chain's CDR3 is CSAFVPAGLQETQYF. The CDR3 DNA follows: TGCAGTGCTTTCGTCCCGGCCGGGCTACAAGAGACCCAGTACTTC.

In this sample, this clonotype turned up a few times. The chain carries TRBV5-1 and TRBJ2-7; 11 bases line up with TRBD2. The CDR3 spans 15 residues. Germline assignment: CDR1 SGHRS and CDR2 YFSETQ. V lost 0 bases to trimming and J lost 2 bases; unmatched junction nucleotides: 1. The CDR3 DNA follows: TGCGCCAGCAGCTTGGTTAGCGGGAGGGCCTACGAGCAGTACTTC. This sequence encodes CASSLVSGRAYEQYF.

The gene calls are TRBV20-1 and TRBJ2-3, with D perhaps matching TRBD2 (6 bases). This CDR3 is 14 amino acids long. The germline V and J ends were trimmed by 5 bases and 4 bases, with 16 bases remaining between them. CDR1 is DFQATT and CDR2 is SNEGSKA in the germline V gene (reference sequence). This chain's CDR3 is CSAGKEGLADTQYF. Here the CDR3 DNA reads TGCAGTGCTGGGAAGGAGGGCCTCGCAGATACGCAGTATTTT.

This chain links TRBV10-3 with TRBJ2-1, with 8 bases lining up with TRBD1. The CDR3 contains 15 residues. J lost 1 base, V lost 8 bases, and 7 bases had no gene match. CDR1 and CDR2 (germline): ENHRY, SYGVKD. CDR3 in DNA: TGTGCCATCGGACAGGGTCTTCTTTCCTACAATGAGCAGTTCTTC. This gives the protein CAIGQGLLSYNEQFF.

The chain joins TRBV29-1 to TRBJ2-7; D gene uncertain. This CDR3 has 11 amino acids. Germline V gives CDR1 SQVTM, CDR2 ANQGSEA. V lost 2 bases to trimming and J lost 6 bases, with 8 bases between them. The CDR3 DNA reads TGCAGCGTTGAATTCGTATCCGAGCAGTACTTC. Translation: CSVEFVSEQYF.

CDR3 sequence reads: CASSLWASGNTIYF. The CDR3 DNA is TGTGCCAGCAGCTTATGGGCTTCTGGAAACACCATATATTTT. V usage is TRBV7-2 and J usage is TRBJ1-3; the D is unclear. This CDR3 is 14 amino acids long. Trimming cost V 2 bases and J 1 base, with 6 bases left between them. The germline V gene encodes CDR1 SGHTA and CDR2 FQGNSA.

This clonotype was counted between two and nine times. V gene TRBV11-1 combines with J gene TRBJ2-1, with 11 nucleotides matching TRBD2. This CDR3 is 20 amino acids long. The germline V gene has CDR1 SGHAT and CDR2 FQDESV (reference sequence). V trimming: 5 bases; J trimming: 1 base; junction bases outside the gene matches: 16. The CDR3 region is CASSGGGDGTSGSSYNEQFF. DNA of the CDR3: TGTGCCAGCAGCGGGGGTGGGGACGGGACTAGCGGCTCTTCCTACAATGAGCAGTTCTTC.

This clonotype was counted ten times or more. The chain has TRBV29-1 and TRBJ2-3; D is possibly TRBD2 (5 bases). Germline loops: CDR1 SQVTM, CDR2 ANQGSEA. Trimming shortened V by 6 bases and J by 6 bases, and 13 bases separated the two germline ends. CDR3 length equals 12 residues. CDR3 DNA: TGCAGCGTCGGGGAAACGGCGGATACGCAGTATTTT. Protein product: CSVGETADTQYF.